Shown below are 21 T cell receptor beta chains from a single sample sequenced in a study of early T cells in non-severe SARS-CoV-2 infection. TCRdb called the 5' RACE reads again in MiXCR, with one record for every CDR3 protein. The table shows tens of thousands of distinct CDR3 sequences, with 13% to 15% occurring only once. Source material: whole blood. The receptors shown here come from an adult who was a healthcare worker with PCR-confirmed SARS-CoV-2 infection or an uninfected control (not recorded which).

This clonotype showed up just a few times. The rearrangement joins TRBV29-1 to TRBJ1-2; TRBD1 agrees at 8 bases. V lost 2 bases and J lost 6; bases outside the gene matches: 8. Germline loops: CDR1 SQVTM, CDR2 ANQGSEA. The CDR3 is 14 residues long. CDR3 residues: CSVEPPDRGNGYTF. In nucleotides, the CDR3 is TGCAGCGTTGAACCGCCCGACAGGGGAAATGGCTACACCTTC.

The genes are TRBV6-6 and TRBJ1-3; D is undetermined. V lost 6 bases and J lost 0, with 9 bases in between. The germline gives CDR1 MNHNY, CDR2 SVGAGI (reference sequence). The CDR3 runs to 14 residues. CDR3 nucleotides: TGTGCCAGCAGACCCCAAAACTCTGGAAACACCATATATTTT. Amino acid sequence: CASRPQNSGNTIYF.

This clonotype was detected only once. The germline gene is not matched at one end of the junction; a read error may be the cause. V is TRBV7-9 and J is TRBJ1-4; 7 bases are shared with TRBD1. The CDR3 sequence is 15 residues long. Germline V gives CDR1 SEHNR, CDR2 FQNEAQ (reference sequence). The DNA of the CDR3 is TGTGCCAACAGCTTAGGGACAGCCGATAATGAAAAACTGTTTTTT. Protein sequence: CANSLGTADNEKLFF.

The V gene is TRBV29-1, the J gene TRBJ1-5; D unresolved. V lost 3 bases to trimming and J lost 6 bases, with 12 bases between them. The CDR3 extends over 13 amino acids. CDR1 and CDR2 from the germline V gene are SQVTM and ANQGSEA. The CDR3 spells CSVEIVEGQPQHF. CDR3 sequence (DNA): TGCAGCGTTGAGATCGTGGAGGGTCAGCCCCAGCATTTT.

This clonotype was seen more than once but under ten times. The V gene is TRBV29-1, the J gene TRBJ2-1; TRBD1 aligns across 7 bases. This CDR3 spans 10 amino acids. The germline V gene has CDR1 SQVTM and CDR2 ANQGSEA. Losses at the gene ends were 5 bases for V and 15 bases for J; bases not matched to a gene: 7. CDR3 DNA sequence: TGCAGCGTTTGGACAGGATCGCCGTTCTTC. This encodes CSVWTGSPFF.

This clonotype was picked up many times. The chain combines TRBV20-1 with TRBJ2-7; D remains unclear. Trimming removed 0 bases at V and 7 bases at J, with 19 bases between. The CDR3 extends over 15 amino acids. Looked up from germline, CDR1 is DFQATT and CDR2 is SNEGSKA (reference sequence). Here the CDR3 DNA reads TGCAGTGCTAGAGATCTGGGTAGTTCCCAGACTGAGCAGTACTTC. It translates to CSARDLGSSQTEQYF.

A few counts support this clonotype. The chain joins TRBV5-1 to TRBJ2-3; the D gene is possibly TRBD2 (5 bases). Trimming took 4 bases from V and 4 from J, leaving 13 bases between them. The CDR3 runs to 14 residues. Germline V lookup: CDR1 SGHRS, CDR2 YFSETQ. The CDR3 DNA reads as TGCGCCAGCAGCCCCGACCGAGGGTCAGATACGCAGTATTTT. Protein sequence: CASSPDRGSDTQYF. Full variable domain (outside the CDR3, taken from reference TRBV5-1 and TRBJ2-3): KAGVTQTPRYLIKTRGQQVTLSCSPISGHRSVSWYQQTPGQGLQFLFEYFSETQRNKGNFPGRFSGRQFSNSRSEMNVSTLELGDSALYLCASSPDRGSDTQYFGPGTRLTVL.

This clonotype showed up just a few times. The V gene is TRBV12-3 or TRBV12-4, the J gene TRBJ1-3, with D possibly matching TRBD1 (5 bases). V was clipped by 7 bases and J by 0 bases, with 22 bases between them. The CDR3 contains 18 residues. The CDR3 nucleotides are TGTGCCAGCATGTATATCGGGGCCCTAACAAGCTCTGGAAACACCATATATTTT. This encodes CASMYIGALTSSGNTIYF.

The rearrangement links TRBV3-1 to TRBJ1-1; D might be TRBD1 (6 bases). Germline lookup yields CDR1 LGHDT and CDR2 YNNKEL (reference sequence). V was shortened by 3 bases and J by 0 bases, with 8 bases between the two germline ends. CDR3 length: 14 residues. The CDR3 here is CASSQTGMNTEAFF. DNA of the CDR3: TGTGCCAGCAGCCAGACAGGTATGAACACTGAAGCTTTCTTT.

V usage is TRBV4-3 and J usage is TRBJ2-3; TRBD2 is a possible D gene (6 bases). CDR1 is LGHNA and CDR2 is YSLEER in the germline V gene. The V gene lost 3 bases and the J gene lost 4 bases, with 17 bases spanning the gap. This CDR3 is 16 amino acids long. This chain's CDR3 is CASSQGFTGDADTQYF. DNA for the CDR3: TGCGCCAGCAGCCAGGGTTTTACGGGAGACGCAGATACGCAGTATTTT.

This clonotype was found a few times. The chain couples TRBV27 to TRBJ2-3, with D maybe TRBD1 (6 bases). Trimming stripped 4 bases from V and 4 bases from J, with 9 bases between. This CDR3 comprises 13 residues. From germline, CDR1 is MNHEY and CDR2 SMNVEV (reference sequence). The CDR3 loop is CASSSTGADTQYF. The DNA of the CDR3 is TGTGCCAGCAGTTCGACAGGCGCAGATACGCAGTATTTT.

V is TRBV6-5 and J is TRBJ2-7, with TRBD2 identical over 8 bases. The junction had 13 bases not matched to a gene; V was cut back by 6 bases and J by 3 bases. Germline V gene data show CDR1 as MNHEY and CDR2 as SVGAGI. The CDR3 extends over 16 amino acids. The CDR3 coding sequence is TGTGCCAGCAGCCATCCCCTTAGCGGGAAACTCTACGAGCAGTACTTC. It translates to CASSHPLSGKLYEQYF.

The V and J genes are TRBV12-3 or TRBV12-4 and TRBJ1-4, with 10 bases lining up with TRBD1. The CDR3 spans 20 residues. V dropped 2 bases and J dropped 5; count of bases not matched to a gene: 17. CDR3 nucleotides: TGTGCCAGCAGTTTACGACACCATACAGGACGGACAGGGGGGAATGAAAAACTGTTTTTT. The encoded protein is CASSLRHHTGRTGGNEKLFF.

This clonotype has at least ten counts. The CDR3 nucleotides are TGTGCCAGCAGATTAGAGAGTAACACTGAAGCTTTCTTT. Translating it yields CASRLESNTEAFF. This chain connects TRBV6-2 or TRBV6-3 to TRBJ1-1; D remains ambiguous. The V and J ends lost 6 bases and 2 bases respectively, with 10 bases between them. The germline gives CDR1 MNHEY, CDR2 SVGEGT. The CDR3 is made up of 13 amino acids.

The chain joins TRBV2 to TRBJ2-1, with 7 bases aligning to TRBD1. CDR1 and CDR2 (germline): SNHLY, FYNNEI. This CDR3 is 13 amino acids long. J gave up 7 bases and V 6 bases, and 6 bases lay outside the gene matches. CDR3 in amino acids: CASSTRQGNEQFF. Written as DNA, the CDR3 is TGTGCCAGCAGCACCAGACAGGGTAATGAGCAGTTCTTC.

The sample holds many counts of this clonotype. V usage is TRBV10-3 and J usage is TRBJ2-3; 16 bases fit TRBD2. Germline V lookup: CDR1 ENHRY, CDR2 SYGVKD. CDR3 size: 20 residues. V shed 3 bases, J shed 0 bases, and the junction held 9 bases outside the gene matches. The CDR3 here is CAISELTGTSGGASTDTQYF. Written as DNA, the CDR3 is TGTGCCATCAGTGAACTGACCGGGACTAGCGGGGGGGCTAGCACAGATACGCAGTATTTT.

This sequence joins TRBV10-3 and TRBJ2-1; 9 bases align to TRBD2. CDR1 is ENHRY and CDR2 is SYGVKD in the germline V gene. Unmatched junction bases numbered 4, after V lost 0 bases and J lost 7 bases. CDR3 size: 15 residues. CDR3 sequence: CAISESYSGGNEQFF. The CDR3 DNA reads as TGTGCCATCAGTGAGTCGTACAGCGGGGGGAATGAGCAGTTCTTC.

The chain combines TRBV20-1 with TRBJ2-7, with TRBD1 identical over 9 bases. V was pared by 1 base and J by 2 bases, with 3 bases of the junction left unmatched. This CDR3 is built from 14 residues. CDR1 is DFQATT and CDR2 is SNEGSKA in the germline V gene (reference sequence). DNA for the CDR3: TGCAGTGCTAGAGGGACAGGGGCCCCCTACGAGCAGTACTTC. Protein sequence: CSARGTGAPYEQYF.

This clonotype showed up many times. The CDR3: CASSFSDVGNEQFF. In DNA form, the CDR3 reads TGTGCCAGCAGCTTTAGTGACGTGGGGAATGAGCAGTTCTTC. The chain recombines TRBV11-2 with TRBJ2-1; D is unclear. The V end was cut by 3 bases, the J end by 7 bases, with 13 bases between. The CDR3 sequence is 14 residues long. Germline V gene sequence: CDR1 SGHAT, CDR2 FQNNGV.

This clonotype showed up just a few times. This chain links TRBV7-6 with TRBJ2-5, with TRBD1 matching 8 bases. J lost 5 bases, V lost 2 bases, and 10 bases had no gene match. The CDR3 spans 16 residues. Germline V gives CDR1 SGHVS, CDR2 FNYEAQ. The CDR3 is CASSLLGQGARETQYF. In DNA, the CDR3 is TGTGCCAGCAGCTTACTGGGGCAGGGGGCACGGGAGACCCAGTACTTC.

V gene TRBV7-2 combines with J gene TRBJ2-3; TRBD2 matches at 14 bases. The trim removed 5 bases at V and 1 base at J, leaving 8 bases unmatched. Germline-derived CDR1 and CDR2 are SGHTA and FQGNSA. CDR3 length: 18 residues. The CDR3 sequence is CASSGLGLAGARTDTQYF. CDR3 coding DNA: TGTGCCAGCAGCGGCTTGGGACTAGCGGGGGCCCGCACAGATACGCAGTATTTT.